This T cell receptor (beta chain) was found in a study of memory CD4+ T cells and cytomegalovirus serostatus. Study overall: Healthy Belgian adult donors included roughly nine CMV-positive and fewer than 25 CMV-negative people.

This clone was seen a handful of times. The antigen is unknown. As handled by the study authors: Out-of-frame sequences were removed, leaving around 2.2 million distinct TCRbeta sequences. TCRdb keeps only in-frame clones here, not all; method: immunoSEQ multiplex PCR. That table gives V, J and clone size, and the DNA gave D and trimming. This sample has tens of thousands of clones, with about 80% found just once. Overall study findings and caveats: The CMV-associated TCR signature appears largely within the CD4+ memory repertoire.

The sort gate was single viable CD3+CD4+CD8-CD45RO+ cells for memory CD4+ T cells. CMV serostatus came from serum IgG against pp150, pp28, p38, p52. The CDR3 loop spans 14 amino acids. Germline V lookup: CDR1 SGHNT, CDR2 YYREEE (reference sequence). V lost 4 bases to trimming and J lost 7 bases, with 15 bases between them. The J gene is TRBJ2-1, the V gene TRBV5-4, with a weak D call TRBD1 (5 bases). The TCR sequence derives from an adult in good health and CMV-seronegative. Sequences were obtained from memory CD4+ T cells from blood. Written as DNA, the CDR3 is TGTGCCAGCAGCCCCAACCCGCAGGGAAATGAGCAGTTCTTC. This encodes CASSPNPQGNEQFF.